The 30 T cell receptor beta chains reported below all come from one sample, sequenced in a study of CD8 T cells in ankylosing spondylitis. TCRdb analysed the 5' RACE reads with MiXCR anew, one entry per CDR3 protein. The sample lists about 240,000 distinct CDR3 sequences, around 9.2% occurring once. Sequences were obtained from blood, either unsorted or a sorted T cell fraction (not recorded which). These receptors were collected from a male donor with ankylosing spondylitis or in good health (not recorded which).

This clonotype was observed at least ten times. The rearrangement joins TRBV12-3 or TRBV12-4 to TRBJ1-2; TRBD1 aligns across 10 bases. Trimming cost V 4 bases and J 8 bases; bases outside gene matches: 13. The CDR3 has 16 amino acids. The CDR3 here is CASSSPLTGGSGGYTF. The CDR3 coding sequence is TGTGCCAGCAGTTCGCCGTTGACAGGGGGCTCGGGCGGCTACACCTTC.

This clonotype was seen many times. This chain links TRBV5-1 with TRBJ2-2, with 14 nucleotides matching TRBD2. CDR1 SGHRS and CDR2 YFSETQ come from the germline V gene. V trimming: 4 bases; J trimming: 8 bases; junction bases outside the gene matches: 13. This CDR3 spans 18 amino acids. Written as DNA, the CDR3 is TGCGCCAGCAGCCCCCCGGGACTAGCGGGAGTCCTCGGGGGGGAGCTGTTTTTT. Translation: CASSPPGLAGVLGGELFF.

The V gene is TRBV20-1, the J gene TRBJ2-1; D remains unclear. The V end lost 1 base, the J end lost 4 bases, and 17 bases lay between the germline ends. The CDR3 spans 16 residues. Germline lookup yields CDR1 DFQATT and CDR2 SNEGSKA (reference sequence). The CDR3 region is CSARVSQVQRYNEQFF. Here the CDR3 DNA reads TGCAGTGCTAGAGTGTCCCAAGTTCAACGTTACAATGAGCAGTTCTTC.

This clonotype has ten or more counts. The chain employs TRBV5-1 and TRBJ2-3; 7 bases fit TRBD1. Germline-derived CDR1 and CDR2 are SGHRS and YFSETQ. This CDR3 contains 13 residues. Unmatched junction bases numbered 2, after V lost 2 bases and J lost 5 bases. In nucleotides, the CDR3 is TGCGCCAGCAGCTTTAGGGGGCGAGATACGCAGTATTTT. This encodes CASSFRGRDTQYF.

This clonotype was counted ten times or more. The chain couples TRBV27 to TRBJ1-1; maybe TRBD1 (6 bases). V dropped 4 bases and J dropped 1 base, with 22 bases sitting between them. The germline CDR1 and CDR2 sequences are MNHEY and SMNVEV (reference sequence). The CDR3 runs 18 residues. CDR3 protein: CASSSNPTLQGANTEAFF. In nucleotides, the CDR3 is TGTGCCAGCAGTTCTAATCCCACCTTACAGGGAGCGAACACTGAAGCTTTCTTT.

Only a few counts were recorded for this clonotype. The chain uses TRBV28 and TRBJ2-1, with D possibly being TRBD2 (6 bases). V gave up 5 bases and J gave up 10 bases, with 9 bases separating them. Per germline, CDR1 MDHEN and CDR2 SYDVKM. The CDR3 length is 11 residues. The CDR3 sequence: CASSPLAEQFF. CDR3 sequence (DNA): TGTGCCAGCAGTCCGCTAGCGGAGCAGTTCTTC.

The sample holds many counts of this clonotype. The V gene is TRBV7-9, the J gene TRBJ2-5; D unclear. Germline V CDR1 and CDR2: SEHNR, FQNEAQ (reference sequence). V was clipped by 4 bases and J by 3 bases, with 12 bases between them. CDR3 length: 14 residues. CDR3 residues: CASSWSQEEETQYF. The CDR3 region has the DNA TGTGCCAGCAGCTGGTCGCAGGAAGAAGAGACCCAGTACTTC. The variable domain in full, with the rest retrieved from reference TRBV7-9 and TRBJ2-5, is DTGVSQNPRHKITKRGQNVTFRCDPISEHNRLYWYRQTLGQGPEFLTYFQNEAQLEKSRLLSDRFSAERPKGSFSTLEIQRTEQGDSAMYLCASSWSQEEETQYFGPGTRLLVL.

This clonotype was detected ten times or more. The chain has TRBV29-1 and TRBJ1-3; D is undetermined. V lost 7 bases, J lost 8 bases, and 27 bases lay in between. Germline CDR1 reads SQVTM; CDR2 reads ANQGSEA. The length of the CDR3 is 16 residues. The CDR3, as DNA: TGCAGCGCCGTCGGCCGACTGGAGGGAGTAACAGACACCATATATTTT. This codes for CSAVGRLEGVTDTIYF. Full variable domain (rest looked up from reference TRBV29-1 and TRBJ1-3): SAVISQKPSRDICQRGTSLTIQCQVDSQVTMMFWYRQQPGQSLTLIATANQGSEATYESGFVIDKFPISRPNLTFSTLTVSNMSPEDSSIYLCSAVGRLEGVTDTIYFGEGSWLTVV.

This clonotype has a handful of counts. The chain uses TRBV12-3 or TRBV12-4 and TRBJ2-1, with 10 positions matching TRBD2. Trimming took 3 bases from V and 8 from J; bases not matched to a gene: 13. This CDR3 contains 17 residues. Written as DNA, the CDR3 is TGTGCCAGCAGTTTCCAGCCAGCGGGAGGGCCCGCAGATGAGCAGTTCTTC. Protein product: CASSFQPAGGPADEQFF.

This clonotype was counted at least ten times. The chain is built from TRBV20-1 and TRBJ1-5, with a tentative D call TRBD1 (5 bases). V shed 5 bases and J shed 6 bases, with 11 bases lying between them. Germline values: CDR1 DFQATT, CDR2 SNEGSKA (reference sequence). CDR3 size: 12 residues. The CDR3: CSASPGGQPQHF. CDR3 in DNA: TGCAGTGCTTCCCCGGGGGGTCAGCCCCAGCATTTT.

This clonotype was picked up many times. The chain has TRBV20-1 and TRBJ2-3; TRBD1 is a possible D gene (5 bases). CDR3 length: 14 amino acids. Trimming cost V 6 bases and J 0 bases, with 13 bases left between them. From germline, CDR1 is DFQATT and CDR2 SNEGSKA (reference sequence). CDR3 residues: CSAMDITSTDTQYF. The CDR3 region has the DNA TGCAGTGCAATGGACATCACTAGCACAGATACGCAGTATTTT.

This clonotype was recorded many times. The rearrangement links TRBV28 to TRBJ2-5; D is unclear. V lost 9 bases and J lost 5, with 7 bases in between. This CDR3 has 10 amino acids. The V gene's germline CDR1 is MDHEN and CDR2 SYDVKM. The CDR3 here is CASFGETQYF. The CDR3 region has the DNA TGTGCCAGTTTCGGGGAGACCCAGTACTTC.

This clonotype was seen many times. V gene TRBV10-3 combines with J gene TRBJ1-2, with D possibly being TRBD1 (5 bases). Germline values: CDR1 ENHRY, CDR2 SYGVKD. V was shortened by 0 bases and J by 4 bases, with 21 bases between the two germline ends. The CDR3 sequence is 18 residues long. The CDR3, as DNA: TGTGCCATCAGTGAGTCAGATTTTCGAGGACAACCACGCTATGGCTACACCTTC. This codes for CAISESDFRGQPRYGYTF.

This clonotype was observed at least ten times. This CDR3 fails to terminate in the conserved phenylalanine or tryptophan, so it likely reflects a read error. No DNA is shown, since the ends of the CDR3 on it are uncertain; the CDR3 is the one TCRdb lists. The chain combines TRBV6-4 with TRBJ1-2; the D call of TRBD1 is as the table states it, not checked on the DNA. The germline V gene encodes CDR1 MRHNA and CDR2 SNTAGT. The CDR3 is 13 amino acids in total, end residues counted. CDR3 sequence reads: CASSDSDRGRLHL.

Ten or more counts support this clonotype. The CDR3 region is CASSRVPGELFF. For the CDR3, the DNA is TGTGCCAGCAGTCGGGTGCCCGGGGAGCTGTTTTTT. The chain links TRBV6-5 to TRBJ2-2; no definite D call. V was pared by 5 bases and J by 6 bases, with 7 bases between. Per germline, CDR1 MNHEY and CDR2 SVGAGI. This CDR3 spans 12 amino acids.

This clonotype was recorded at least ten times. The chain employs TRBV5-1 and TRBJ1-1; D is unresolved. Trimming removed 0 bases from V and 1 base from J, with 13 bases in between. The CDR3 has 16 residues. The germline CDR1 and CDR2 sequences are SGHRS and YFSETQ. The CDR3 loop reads CASSLAGMAGNTEAFF. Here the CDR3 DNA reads TGCGCCAGCAGCTTGGCCGGGATGGCGGGGAACACTGAAGCTTTCTTT. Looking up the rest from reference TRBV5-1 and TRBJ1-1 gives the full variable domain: KAGVTQTPRYLIKTRGQQVTLSCSPISGHRSVSWYQQTPGQGLQFLFEYFSETQRNKGNFPGRFSGRQFSNSRSEMNVSTLELGDSALYLCASSLAGMAGNTEAFFGQGTRLTVV.

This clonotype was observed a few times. CDR3 loop: CASSALGMGQPQHF. The DNA for the CDR3 is TGTGCCAGCAGCGCCCTGGGGATGGGACAGCCCCAGCATTTT. This chain uses TRBV5-5 with TRBJ1-5; D gene ambiguous. The CDR3 consists of 14 residues. V shed 4 bases and J shed 7 bases, with 15 bases lying between them. Looked up from germline, CDR1 is SGHKS and CDR2 is YYEKEE (reference sequence).

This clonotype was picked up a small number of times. In nucleotides, the CDR3 is TGTGCCATCAGTACAGGGGGCGGCGGCTACACCTTC. This encodes CAISTGGGGYTF. V usage is TRBV10-3 and J usage is TRBJ1-2, with 9 bases lining up with TRBD1. With V trimmed by 5 bases and J by 8 bases, 3 bases remained unmatched. The CDR3 loop spans 12 amino acids. Germline CDR1 is ENHRY and CDR2 is SYGVKD.

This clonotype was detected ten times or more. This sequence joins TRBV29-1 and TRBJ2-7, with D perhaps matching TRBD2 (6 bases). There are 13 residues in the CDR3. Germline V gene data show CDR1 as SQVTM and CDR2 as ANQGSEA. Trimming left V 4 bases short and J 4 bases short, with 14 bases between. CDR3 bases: TGCAGCGTTGTTCGGGGAGGATCGTACGAGCAGTACTTC. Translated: CSVVRGGSYEQYF.

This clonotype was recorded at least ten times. The CDR3 DNA is TGTGCCAGCAAACAAAAACCGGGTCCCCAAAGCGAGCAGTACTTC. Its translation: CASKQKPGPQSEQYF. The rearrangement uses TRBV27 and TRBJ2-7; no clear D. V was trimmed by 7 bases and J by 6 bases, leaving 22 bases between them. CDR1 and CDR2 from the germline V gene are MNHEY and SMNVEV (reference sequence). CDR3 size: 15 residues.

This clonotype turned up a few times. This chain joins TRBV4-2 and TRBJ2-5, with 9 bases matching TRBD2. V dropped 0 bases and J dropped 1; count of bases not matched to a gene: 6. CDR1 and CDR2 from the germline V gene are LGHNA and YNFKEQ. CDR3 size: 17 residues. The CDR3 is CASSQDHSGGPQETQYF. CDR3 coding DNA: TGTGCCAGCAGCCAAGATCATAGCGGGGGCCCCCAAGAGACCCAGTACTTC.

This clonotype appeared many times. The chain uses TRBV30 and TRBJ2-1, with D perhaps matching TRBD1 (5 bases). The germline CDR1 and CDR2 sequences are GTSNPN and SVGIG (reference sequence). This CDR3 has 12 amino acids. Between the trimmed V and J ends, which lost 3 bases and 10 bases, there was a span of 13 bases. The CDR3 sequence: CAWSLSKGEQFF. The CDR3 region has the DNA TGTGCCTGGAGCCTAAGCAAGGGGGAGCAGTTCTTC.

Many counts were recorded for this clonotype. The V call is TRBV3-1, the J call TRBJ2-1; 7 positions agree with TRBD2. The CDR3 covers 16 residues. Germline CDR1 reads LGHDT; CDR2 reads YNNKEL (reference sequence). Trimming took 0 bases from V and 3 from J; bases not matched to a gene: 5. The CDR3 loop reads CASSQDPSGSYNEQFF. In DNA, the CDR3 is TGTGCCAGCAGCCAAGACCCTAGCGGTAGCTACAATGAGCAGTTCTTC.

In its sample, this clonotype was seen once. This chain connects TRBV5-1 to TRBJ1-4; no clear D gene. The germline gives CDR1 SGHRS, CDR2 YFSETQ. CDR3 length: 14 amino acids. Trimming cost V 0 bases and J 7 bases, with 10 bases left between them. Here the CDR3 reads CASSLEATGEKLFF. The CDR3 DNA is TGCGCCAGCAGCTTGGAGGCAACCGGTGAAAAACTGTTTTTT. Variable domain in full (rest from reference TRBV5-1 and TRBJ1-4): KAGVTQTPRYLIKTRGQQVTLSCSPISGHRSVSWYQQTPGQGLQFLFEYFSETQRNKGNFPGRFSGRQFSNSRSEMNVSTLELGDSALYLCASSLEATGEKLFFGSGTQLSVL.

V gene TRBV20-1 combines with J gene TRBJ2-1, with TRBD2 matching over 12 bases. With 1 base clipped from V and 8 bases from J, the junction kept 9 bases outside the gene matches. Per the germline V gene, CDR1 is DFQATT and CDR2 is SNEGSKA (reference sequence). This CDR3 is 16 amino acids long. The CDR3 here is CSARGPSGRAKYEQFF. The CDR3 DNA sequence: TGCAGTGCTAGAGGTCCTAGCGGGAGGGCCAAGTATGAGCAGTTCTTC.

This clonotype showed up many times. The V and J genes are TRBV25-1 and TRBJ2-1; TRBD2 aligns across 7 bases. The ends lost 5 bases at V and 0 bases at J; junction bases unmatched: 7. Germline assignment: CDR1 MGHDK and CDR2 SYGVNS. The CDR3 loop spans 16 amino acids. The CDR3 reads CASSLLRGSSYNEQFF. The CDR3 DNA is TGTGCCAGCAGTCTCTTACGCGGGAGCTCCTACAATGAGCAGTTCTTC.

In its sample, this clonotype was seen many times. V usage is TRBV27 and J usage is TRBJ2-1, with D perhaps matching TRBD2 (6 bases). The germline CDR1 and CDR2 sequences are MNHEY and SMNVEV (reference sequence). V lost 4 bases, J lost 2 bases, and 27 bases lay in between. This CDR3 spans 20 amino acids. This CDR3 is CASSYWRAPRGVEPYNEQFF. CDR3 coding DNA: TGTGCCAGCAGTTACTGGAGGGCCCCACGAGGAGTAGAACCCTACAATGAGCAGTTCTTC.

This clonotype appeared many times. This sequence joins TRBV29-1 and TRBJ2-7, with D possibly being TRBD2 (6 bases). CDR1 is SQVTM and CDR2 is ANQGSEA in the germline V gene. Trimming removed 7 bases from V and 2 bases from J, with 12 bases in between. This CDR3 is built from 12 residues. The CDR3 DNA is TGCAGCGCGACCCGGGAGACCTACGAGCAGTACTTC. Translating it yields CSATRETYEQYF.

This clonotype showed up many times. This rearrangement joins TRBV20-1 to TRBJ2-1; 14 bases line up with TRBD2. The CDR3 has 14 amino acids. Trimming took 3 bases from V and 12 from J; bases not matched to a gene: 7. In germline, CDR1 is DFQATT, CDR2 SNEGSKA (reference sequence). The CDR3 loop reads CSARVGTSGRRQFF. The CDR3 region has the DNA TGCAGTGCTAGGGTAGGGACTAGCGGGAGAAGGCAGTTCTTC.

The CDR3 sequence is CSATKGARGDTQYF. CDR3 DNA sequence: TGCAGTGCAACAAAGGGGGCCCGTGGGGATACGCAGTATTTT. This chain uses TRBV20-1 with TRBJ2-3; 7 bases fit TRBD1. Germline V gene lookup returns CDR1 DFQATT and CDR2 SNEGSKA (reference sequence). The CDR3 is made up of 14 amino acids. V lost 6 bases, J lost 6 bases, and 12 bases stayed unmatched.